The 26 T cell receptor beta chains listed next were all sequenced from one sample in a study of T cells in Graves' hyperthyroidism and ophthalmopathy. Regions amplified from RNA transcripts were the TCR beta CDR3 regions. The HTBI primer set drove a first-round RT-PCR of the TCR CDR3. Each CDR3 protein gets one entry after TCRdb re-called the multiplex PCR reads with MiXCR. The profile shows about 660,000 distinct CDR3 sequences, roughly 45% of them singletons. Sequencing used peripheral blood or thyroid tissue (not recorded which). These receptors were taken from an adult man with Graves' disease, either hyperthyroidism or ophthalmopathy (not recorded which).

This clonotype was seen a few times. The J gene is TRBJ2-3, the V gene TRBV25-1, with 9 positions matching TRBD1. The CDR3 extends over 12 amino acids. Germline CDR1 reads MGHDK; CDR2 reads SYGVNS. J lost 6 bases, V lost 9 bases, and 4 bases had no gene match. The CDR3 DNA sequence: TGTGCCAGTGGACAGGGGACTGATACGCAGTATTTT. It is translated as CASGQGTDTQYF.

The chain recombines TRBV2 with TRBJ1-1, with a possible D match to TRBD1 (5 bases). Trimming cost V 5 bases and J 2 bases, with 15 bases left between them. This CDR3 contains 15 residues. The V gene's germline CDR1 is SNHLY and CDR2 FYNNEI. The CDR3 DNA follows: TGTGCCAGCAGTTTATCCCGGACAAGTAACACTGAAGCTTTCTTT. Translated: CASSLSRTSNTEAFF. Based on the CDR3 plus reference TRBV2 and TRBJ1-1, the full variable domain is EPEVTQTPSHQVTQMGQEVILRCVPISNHLYFYWYRQILGQKVEFLVSFYNNEISEKSEIFDDQFSVERPDGSNFTLKIRSTKLEDSAMYFCASSLSRTSNTEAFFGQGTRLTVV.

This clonotype was recorded a few times. V is TRBV25-1 and J is TRBJ1-1; D may be TRBD1 (6 bases). The germline V gene encodes CDR1 MGHDK and CDR2 SYGVNS. V shed 2 bases and J shed 10 bases, with 17 bases lying between them. The CDR3 has 14 amino acids. CDR3 nucleotide sequence: TGTGCCAGCAGTGAAGTGGGGGGCGATATTCCAGCTTTCTTT. The encoded protein is CASSEVGGDIPAFF.

This chain uses TRBV20-1 with TRBJ1-5, with D uncertain. CDR3 length: 13 residues. Germline loops: CDR1 DFQATT, CDR2 SNEGSKA (reference sequence). V dropped 4 bases and J dropped 1 base, with 8 bases sitting between them. The DNA for the CDR3 is TGCAGTGCTACCGGGTCCAGCAATCAGCCCCAGCATTTT. It translates to CSATGSSNQPQHF.

This clonotype was counted only a few times. The CDR3 bases are TGTGCCAGTACTCCAACAGGGGGGACCGGGGAGCTGTTTTTT. Its protein is CASTPTGGTGELFF. The V call is TRBV19, the J call TRBJ2-2; 8 bases agree with TRBD1. With 7 bases clipped from V and 5 bases from J, the junction kept 6 bases outside the gene matches. This CDR3 spans 14 amino acids. Per the germline V gene, CDR1 is LNHDA and CDR2 is SQIVND (reference sequence).

This clonotype was observed a few times. V gene TRBV7-9 combines with J gene TRBJ1-1, with D tentatively TRBD1 (6 bases). The CDR3 is 13 residues long. The germline V gene encodes CDR1 SEHNR and CDR2 FQNEAQ (reference sequence). Deletions cut 6 bases from V and 7 bases from J, with 15 bases between. The CDR3 region has the DNA TGTGCCAGCAGACAGGGTTGGGCGGATGAAGCTTTCTTT. Its translation is CASRQGWADEAFF.

The CDR3 spells CSAKGDSYEKLFF. CDR3 coding DNA: TGCAGTGCTAAGGGGGACAGTTATGAAAAACTGTTTTTT. V usage is TRBV20-1 and J usage is TRBJ1-4, with TRBD1 matching over 7 bases. The junction had 5 bases not matched to a gene; V was cut back by 4 bases and J by 6 bases. The CDR3 sequence is 13 residues long. Germline loops: CDR1 DFQATT, CDR2 SNEGSKA (reference sequence).

The chain links TRBV11-3 to TRBJ1-2; D gene uncertain. V lost 5 bases and J lost 14, with 18 bases in between. This CDR3 is 12 amino acids long. Germline V gives CDR1 SGHNT, CDR2 YENEEA. The CDR3 region is CASSKGFDEPTF. CDR3 bases: TGTGCCAGCAGCAAAGGATTCGACGAGCCTACCTTC.

This clonotype was picked up many times. The gene calls are TRBV6-5 and TRBJ1-2; D gene ambiguous. V lost 0 bases and J 11 bases, leaving 19 bases between the germline ends. Germline V lookup: CDR1 MNHEY, CDR2 SVGAGI. There are 15 residues in the CDR3. CDR3 bases: TGTGCCAGCAGTTACTCGCTGGGTTCTACATATTTGTACACCTTC. This encodes CASSYSLGSTYLYTF.

Worth noting for this clonotype: A much larger clone sits a single nucleotide away, making a read error possible. J is TRBJ2-2 and V is TRBV7-6; 7 nucleotides line up with TRBD1. The CDR3 extends over 15 amino acids. The germline CDR1 and CDR2 sequences are SGHVS and FNYEAQ. The CDR3 nucleotides are TGTGCCAGCAGATGGACAGGCGGGTACACCGGGGAGCTGCTTTTT. Translation gives CASRWTGGYTGELLF.

This sequence joins TRBV6-1 and TRBJ1-2, with TRBD1 identical over 7 bases. Trimming took 0 bases from V and 4 from J; bases not matched to a gene: 2. Looked up from germline, CDR1 is MNHNS and CDR2 is SASEGT. The CDR3 runs 14 residues. CDR3 amino acids: CASSEARQGYGYTF. As DNA, the CDR3 is TGTGCCAGCAGTGAAGCCAGACAGGGCTATGGCTACACCTTC.

This clonotype came up many times. This chain connects TRBV7-8 to TRBJ1-5, with D unresolved. The germline V gene encodes CDR1 SGHVS and CDR2 FQNEAQ. The CDR3 is made up of 14 amino acids. V dropped 5 bases and J dropped 0 bases, with 8 bases sitting between them. The CDR3 here is CASSPGISNQPQHF. As DNA, the CDR3 is TGTGCCAGCAGCCCCGGGATTAGCAATCAGCCCCAGCATTTT.

This clonotype occurred a few times. V gene TRBV20-1 combines with J gene TRBJ1-1, with 8 positions matching TRBD1. V lost 5 bases to trimming and J lost 3 bases; unmatched junction nucleotides: 14. Germline lookup yields CDR1 DFQATT and CDR2 SNEGSKA (reference sequence). The length of the CDR3 is 16 residues. In DNA, the CDR3 is TGCAGTGCTCCTCCGGGACAGGTCATGTGGGACACTGAAGCTTTCTTT. It yields the protein CSAPPGQVMWDTEAFF.

The chain couples TRBV7-2 to TRBJ2-7, with a tentative D call TRBD2 (5 bases). V gave up 2 bases and J gave up 7 bases, with 15 bases separating them. The CDR3 runs 14 residues. Germline lookup yields CDR1 SGHTA and CDR2 FQGNSA. The DNA of the CDR3 is TGTGCCAGCAGCTTACTAGCTGCTGAGAATGAGCAGTACTTC. This encodes CASSLLAAENEQYF.

The chain carries TRBV25-1 and TRBJ1-2, with 8 bases aligning to TRBD1. The germline gives CDR1 MGHDK, CDR2 SYGVNS. V lost 8 bases to trimming and J lost 7 bases; unmatched junction nucleotides: 9. CDR3 size: 13 residues. In nucleotides, the CDR3 is TGTGCCAGCCCCAGGACGACAGGGGTTGGCTACACCTTC. Protein: CASPRTTGVGYTF.

The rearrangement links TRBV7-9 to TRBJ2-7; D is perhaps TRBD2 (5 bases). The V gene lost 2 bases and the J gene lost 0 bases, with 14 bases spanning the gap. Germline V gene data show CDR1 as SEHNR and CDR2 as FQNEAQ (reference sequence). CDR3 length: 16 residues. CDR3 protein: CASSLSRTGSSYEQYF. The CDR3 bases are TGTGCCAGCAGCTTATCCCGGACGGGAAGCTCCTACGAGCAGTACTTC.

The table lists this clonotype with a count of one. A much larger clone lies one base from this, so it may be a read error. CDR3 region: CASGSPGTGGETQYF. As DNA, the CDR3 is TGTGCCAGCGGCTCCCCAGGGACAGGGGGAGAGACCCAGTACTTC. The chain has TRBV7-9 and TRBJ2-5; TRBD1 matches 11 bases. The CDR3 length is 15 residues. From germline, CDR1 is SEHNR and CDR2 FQNEAQ (reference sequence). Trimming took 8 bases from V and 4 from J; bases not matched to a gene: 9.

Only a few counts were recorded for this clonotype. This sequence joins TRBV7-2 and TRBJ1-1; D call uncertain. This CDR3 comprises 12 residues. The germline CDR1 and CDR2 sequences are SGHTA and FQGNSA. Trimming shortened V by 1 base and J by 6 bases, and 6 bases separated the two germline ends. The CDR3 DNA reads as TGTGCCAGCAGCTTAGACAGTCCTGAAGCTTTCTTT. Translated, it gives CASSLDSPEAFF.

This chain connects TRBV20-1 to TRBJ1-6, with 7 bases fitting TRBD1. J lost 13 bases, V lost 3 bases, and 9 bases had no gene match. The CDR3 loop spans 13 amino acids. The V gene's germline CDR1 is DFQATT and CDR2 SNEGSKA (reference sequence). The CDR3 region has the DNA TGCAGTGCTAGTGAGGGGGCCAATCAGCCCCTCCACTTT. This sequence encodes CSASEGANQPLHF.

The V gene is TRBV2, the J gene TRBJ1-2; D gene ambiguous. V was pared by 2 bases and J by 5 bases, with 9 bases between. From germline, CDR1 is SNHLY and CDR2 FYNNEI. This CDR3 is built from 13 residues. CDR3 sequence reads: CASSEKGRYGYTF. CDR3 nucleotides: TGTGCCAGCAGTGAAAAGGGAAGGTATGGCTACACCTTC. Complete variable domain (other parts from reference TRBV2 and TRBJ1-2): EPEVTQTPSHQVTQMGQEVILRCVPISNHLYFYWYRQILGQKVEFLVSFYNNEISEKSEIFDDQFSVERPDGSNFTLKIRSTKLEDSAMYFCASSEKGRYGYTFGSGTRLTVV.

This clonotype has just a few counts. V gene TRBV7-8 combines with J gene TRBJ1-5; D call uncertain. V dropped 1 base and J dropped 4 bases, with 8 bases sitting between them. The germline V gene has CDR1 SGHVS and CDR2 FQNEAQ. The CDR3 loop spans 14 amino acids. CDR3 coding DNA: TGTGCCAGCAGCTTAGGAAAGCCGAATCAGCCCCAGCATTTT. Its translation: CASSLGKPNQPQHF.

V usage is TRBV20-1 and J usage is TRBJ1-6; 10 bases align to TRBD1. This CDR3 has 14 residues. The germline V gene encodes CDR1 DFQATT and CDR2 SNEGSKA (reference sequence). V lost 5 bases, J lost 5 bases, and 3 bases stayed unmatched. CDR3 in amino acids: CSAGTGVNNSPLHF. CDR3 coding DNA: TGCAGTGCTGGGACAGGGGTCAATAATTCACCCCTCCACTTT.

The chain combines TRBV6-1 with TRBJ1-1, with no clear D. V lost 9 bases and J lost 4, with 12 bases in between. CDR1 and CDR2 (germline): MNHNS, SASEGT. The CDR3 extends over 12 amino acids. This CDR3 reads CASGRSGTEAFF. CDR3 sequence (DNA): TGTGCCAGTGGCCGGTCGGGCACTGAAGCTTTCTTT.

A word on this clonotype: Sequence at one end of the junction differs from germline and may be a read error. This rearrangement joins TRBV24-1 to TRBJ2-5; D is possibly TRBD1 (5 bases). This CDR3 contains 14 residues. In germline, CDR1 is KGHDR, CDR2 SFDVKD. The CDR3 sequence: CASSYNIPGETQYF. The CDR3, as DNA: TGTGCCAGCAGTTACAACATCCCAGGGGAGACCCAGTACTTC.

This clonotype was counted a few times. The J gene is TRBJ1-5, the V gene TRBV19; D unclear. CDR1 and CDR2 (germline): LNHDA, SQIVND (reference sequence). V dropped 2 bases and J dropped 11 bases, with 13 bases sitting between them. The CDR3 runs 13 residues. CDR3 nucleotide sequence: TGTGCCAGTAGTATAACATCATCGGAGGCCCAGCATTTT. This translates into CASSITSSEAQHF.

This clonotype was picked up a small number of times. This chain connects TRBV6-5 to TRBJ2-5; 11 bases agree with TRBD2. Germline V CDR1 and CDR2: MNHEY, SVGAGI. Unmatched junction bases numbered 2, after V lost 1 base and J lost 1 base. The CDR3 totals 16 residues. Here the CDR3 reads CASSYWTSGRQETQYF. As DNA, the CDR3 is TGTGCCAGCAGTTACTGGACTAGCGGGCGCCAAGAGACCCAGTACTTC.